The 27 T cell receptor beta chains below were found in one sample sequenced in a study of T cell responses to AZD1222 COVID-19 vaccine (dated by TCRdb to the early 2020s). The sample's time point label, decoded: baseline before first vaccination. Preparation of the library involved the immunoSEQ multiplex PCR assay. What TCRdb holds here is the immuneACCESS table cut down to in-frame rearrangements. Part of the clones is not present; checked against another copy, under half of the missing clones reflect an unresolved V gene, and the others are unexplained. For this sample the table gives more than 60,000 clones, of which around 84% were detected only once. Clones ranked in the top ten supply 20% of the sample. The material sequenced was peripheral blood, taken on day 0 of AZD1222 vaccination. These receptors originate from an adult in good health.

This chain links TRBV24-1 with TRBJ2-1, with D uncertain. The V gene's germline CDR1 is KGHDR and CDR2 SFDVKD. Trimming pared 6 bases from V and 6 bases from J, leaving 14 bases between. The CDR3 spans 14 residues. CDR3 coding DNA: TGTGCCACCAGTCTTACGGGTCGGCCCAATGAGCAGTTCTTC. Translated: CATSLTGRPNEQFF.

CDR3 nucleotides: TGTGCCAGCAGCGCGCGGGGTGGGAGGGCCGAAGAGACCCAGTACTTC. The encoded protein is CASSARGGRAEETQYF. The chain uses TRBV9 and TRBJ2-5; 7 nucleotides line up with TRBD2. Germline CDR1 and CDR2: SGDLS and YYNGEE. The CDR3 is 16 residues long. With 3 bases clipped from V and 3 bases from J, the junction kept 11 bases outside the gene matches. Complete variable domain (other parts from reference TRBV9 and TRBJ2-5): DSGVTQTPKHLITATGQRVTLRCSPRSGDLSVYWYQQSLDQGLQFLIQYYNGEERAKGNILERFSAQQFPDLHSELNLSSLELGDSALYFCASSARGGRAEETQYFGPGTRLLVL.

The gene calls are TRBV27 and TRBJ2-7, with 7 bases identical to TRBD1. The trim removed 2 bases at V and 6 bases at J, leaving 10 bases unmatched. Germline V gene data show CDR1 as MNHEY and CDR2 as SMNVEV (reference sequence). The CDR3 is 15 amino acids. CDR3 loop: CASSLKGAPSLEQYF. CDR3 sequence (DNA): TGTGCCAGCAGTTTAAAGGGGGCCCCCTCTCTCGAGCAGTACTTC.

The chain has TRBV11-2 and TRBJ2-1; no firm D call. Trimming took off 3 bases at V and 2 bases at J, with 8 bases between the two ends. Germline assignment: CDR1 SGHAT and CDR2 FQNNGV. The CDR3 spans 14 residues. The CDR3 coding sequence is TGTGCCAGCAGCTTTACGGCCACCTACAATGAGCAGTTCTTC. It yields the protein CASSFTATYNEQFF.

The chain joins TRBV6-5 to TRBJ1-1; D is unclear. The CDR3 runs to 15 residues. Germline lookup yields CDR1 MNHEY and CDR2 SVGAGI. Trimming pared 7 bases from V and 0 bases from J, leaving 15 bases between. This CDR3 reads CASILREQMNTEAFF. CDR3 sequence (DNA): TGTGCCAGCATCTTGAGGGAGCAAATGAACACTGAAGCTTTCTTT.

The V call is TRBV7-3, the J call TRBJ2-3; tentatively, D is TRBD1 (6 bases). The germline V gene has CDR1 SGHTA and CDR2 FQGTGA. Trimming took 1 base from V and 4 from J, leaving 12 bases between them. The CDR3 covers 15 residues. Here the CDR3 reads CASSLIPGVADTQYF. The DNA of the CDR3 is TGTGCCAGCAGCTTAATTCCAGGGGTAGCAGATACGCAGTATTTT.

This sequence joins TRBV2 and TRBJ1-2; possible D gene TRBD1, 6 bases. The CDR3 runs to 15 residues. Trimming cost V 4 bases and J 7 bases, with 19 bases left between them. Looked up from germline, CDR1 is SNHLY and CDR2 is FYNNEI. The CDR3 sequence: CASSGADSRAGGYTF. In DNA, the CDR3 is TGTGCCAGCAGTGGAGCGGACAGCCGAGCGGGTGGCTACACCTTC.

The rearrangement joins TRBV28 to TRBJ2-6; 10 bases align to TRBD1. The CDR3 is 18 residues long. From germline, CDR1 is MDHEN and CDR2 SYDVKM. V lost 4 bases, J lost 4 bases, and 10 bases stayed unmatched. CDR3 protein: CASSSAGTGANGANVLTF. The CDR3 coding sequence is TGTGCCAGCAGTTCTGCCGGGACAGGGGCGAACGGGGCCAACGTCCTGACTTTC.

The CDR3 is CASRDQGQGNTEAFF. For the CDR3, the DNA is TGTGCCAGCAGGGACCAGGGGCAGGGAAACACTGAAGCTTTCTTT. This chain joins TRBV7-9 and TRBJ1-1, with D possibly being TRBD1 (6 bases). Deletions cut 6 bases from V and 2 bases from J, with 16 bases between. The germline gives CDR1 SEHNR, CDR2 FQNEAQ (reference sequence). CDR3 length equals 15 residues.

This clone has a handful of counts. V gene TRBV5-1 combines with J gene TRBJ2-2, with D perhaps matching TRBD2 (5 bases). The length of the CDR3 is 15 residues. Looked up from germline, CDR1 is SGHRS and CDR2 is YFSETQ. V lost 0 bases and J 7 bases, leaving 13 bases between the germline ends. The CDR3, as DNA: TGCGCCAGCAGCTTGGACGGGAATGTTATCGGGGAGCTGTTTTTT. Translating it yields CASSLDGNVIGELFF. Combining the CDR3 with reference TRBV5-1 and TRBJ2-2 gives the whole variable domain KAGVTQTPRYLIKTRGQQVTLSCSPISGHRSVSWYQQTPGQGLQFLFEYFSETQRNKGNFPGRFSGRQFSNSRSEMNVSTLELGDSALYLCASSLDGNVIGELFFGEGSRLTVL.

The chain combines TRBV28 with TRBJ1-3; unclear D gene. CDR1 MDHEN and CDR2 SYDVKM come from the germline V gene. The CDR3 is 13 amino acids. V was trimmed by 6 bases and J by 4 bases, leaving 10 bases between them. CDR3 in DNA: TGTGCCAGCAGGCCACCGTCGGGAAACACCATATATTTT. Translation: CASRPPSGNTIYF.

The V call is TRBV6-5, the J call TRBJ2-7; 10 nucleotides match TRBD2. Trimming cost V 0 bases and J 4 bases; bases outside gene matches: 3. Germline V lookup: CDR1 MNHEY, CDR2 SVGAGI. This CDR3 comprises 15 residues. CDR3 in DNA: TGTGCCAGCAGTTACTCTGCTAGCGGGGGTTACGAGCAGTACTTC. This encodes CASSYSASGGYEQYF.

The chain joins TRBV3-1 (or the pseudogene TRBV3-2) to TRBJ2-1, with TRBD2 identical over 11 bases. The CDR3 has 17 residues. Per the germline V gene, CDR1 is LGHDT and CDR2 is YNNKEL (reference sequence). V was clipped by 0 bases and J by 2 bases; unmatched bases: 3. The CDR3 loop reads CASSQDQLAGAYNEQFF. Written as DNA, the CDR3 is TGTGCCAGCAGCCAAGATCAACTAGCGGGGGCCTACAATGAGCAGTTCTTC.

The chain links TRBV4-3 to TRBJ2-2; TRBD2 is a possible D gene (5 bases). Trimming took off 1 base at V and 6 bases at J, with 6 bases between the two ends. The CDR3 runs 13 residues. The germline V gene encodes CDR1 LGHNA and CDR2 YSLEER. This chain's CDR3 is CASSQGLPGELFF. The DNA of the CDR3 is TGCGCCAGCAGCCAAGGACTACCCGGGGAGCTGTTTTTT.

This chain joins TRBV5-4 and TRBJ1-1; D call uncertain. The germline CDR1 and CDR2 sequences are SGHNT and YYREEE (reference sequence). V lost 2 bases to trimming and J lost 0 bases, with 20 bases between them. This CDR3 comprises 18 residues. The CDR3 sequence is CASSFGVLEFRMNTEAFF. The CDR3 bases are TGTGCCAGCAGCTTTGGAGTTCTGGAGTTCAGGATGAACACTGAAGCTTTCTTT.

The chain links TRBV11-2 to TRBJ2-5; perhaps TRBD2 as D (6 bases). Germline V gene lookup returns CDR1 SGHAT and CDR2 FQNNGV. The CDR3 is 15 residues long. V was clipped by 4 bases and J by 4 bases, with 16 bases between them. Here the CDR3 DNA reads TGTGCCAGCAGCTCGACTAGTGGTTTCGGAGAGACCCAGTACTTC. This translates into CASSSTSGFGETQYF.

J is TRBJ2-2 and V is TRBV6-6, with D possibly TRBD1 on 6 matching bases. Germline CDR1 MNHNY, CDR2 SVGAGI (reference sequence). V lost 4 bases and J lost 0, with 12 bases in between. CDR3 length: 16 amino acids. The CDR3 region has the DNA TGTGCCAGCAGTTCATCGGACAGCGCGAACACCGGGGAGCTGTTTTTT. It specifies CASSSSDSANTGELFF.

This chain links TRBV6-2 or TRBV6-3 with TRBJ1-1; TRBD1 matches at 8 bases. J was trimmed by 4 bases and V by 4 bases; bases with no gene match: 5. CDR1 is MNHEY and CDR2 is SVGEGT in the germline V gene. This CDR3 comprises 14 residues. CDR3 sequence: CASSSTGGSTEAFF. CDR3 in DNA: TGTGCCAGCAGTTCTACAGGGGGGAGCACTGAAGCTTTCTTT.

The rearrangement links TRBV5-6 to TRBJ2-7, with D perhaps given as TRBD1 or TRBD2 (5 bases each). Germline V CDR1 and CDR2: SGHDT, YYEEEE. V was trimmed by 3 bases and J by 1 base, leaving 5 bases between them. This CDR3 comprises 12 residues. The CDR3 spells CASSWGSYEQYV. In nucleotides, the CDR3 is TGTGCCAGCAGCTGGGGGTCCTACGAGCAGTACGTC.

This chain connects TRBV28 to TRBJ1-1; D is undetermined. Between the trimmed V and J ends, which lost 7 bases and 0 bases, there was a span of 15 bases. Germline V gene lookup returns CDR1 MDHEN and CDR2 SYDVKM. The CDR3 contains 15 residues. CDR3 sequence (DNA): TGTGCCAGCACTGCTAAGGTTGGACTGAACACTGAAGCTTTCTTT. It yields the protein CASTAKVGLNTEAFF.

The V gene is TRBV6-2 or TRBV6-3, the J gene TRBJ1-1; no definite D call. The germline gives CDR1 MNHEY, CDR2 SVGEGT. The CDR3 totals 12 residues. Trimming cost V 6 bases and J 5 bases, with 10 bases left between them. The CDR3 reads CASSFPHTEAFF. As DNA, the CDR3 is TGTGCCAGCAGCTTCCCCCATACTGAAGCTTTCTTT.

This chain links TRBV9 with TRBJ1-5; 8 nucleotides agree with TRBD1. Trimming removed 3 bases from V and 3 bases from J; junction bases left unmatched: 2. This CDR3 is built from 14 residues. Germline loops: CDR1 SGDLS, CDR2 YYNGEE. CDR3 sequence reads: CASSGQGTNQPQHF. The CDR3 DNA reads TGTGCCAGCAGCGGACAGGGGACCAATCAGCCCCAGCATTTT.

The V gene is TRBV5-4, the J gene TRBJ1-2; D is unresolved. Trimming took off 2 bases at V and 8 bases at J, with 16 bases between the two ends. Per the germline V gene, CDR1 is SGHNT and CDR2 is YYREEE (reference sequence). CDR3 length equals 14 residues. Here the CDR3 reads CASSLRTDPPGYTF. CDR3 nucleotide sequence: TGTGCCAGCAGCTTACGGACGGACCCACCCGGCTACACCTTC.

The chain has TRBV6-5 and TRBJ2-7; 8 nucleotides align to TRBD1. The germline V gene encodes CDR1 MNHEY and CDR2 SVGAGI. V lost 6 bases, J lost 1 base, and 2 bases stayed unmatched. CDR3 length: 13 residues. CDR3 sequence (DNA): TGTGCCAGCAGACAGGGGGGTTCCTACGAGCAGTACTTC. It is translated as CASRQGGSYEQYF.

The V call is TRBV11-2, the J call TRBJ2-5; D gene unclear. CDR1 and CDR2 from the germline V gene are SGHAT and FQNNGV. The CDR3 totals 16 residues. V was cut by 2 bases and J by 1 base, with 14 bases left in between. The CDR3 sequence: CASSLRSLSGQETQYF. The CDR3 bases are TGTGCCAGCAGCTTAAGGAGTTTGTCGGGCCAAGAGACCCAGTACTTC.

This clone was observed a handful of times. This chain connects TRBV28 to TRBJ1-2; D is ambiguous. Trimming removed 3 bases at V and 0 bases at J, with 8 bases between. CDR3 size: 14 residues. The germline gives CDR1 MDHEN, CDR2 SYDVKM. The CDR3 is CASSLVVTNYGYTF. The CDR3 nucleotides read TGTGCCAGCAGTTTGGTGGTTACTAACTATGGCTACACCTTC.

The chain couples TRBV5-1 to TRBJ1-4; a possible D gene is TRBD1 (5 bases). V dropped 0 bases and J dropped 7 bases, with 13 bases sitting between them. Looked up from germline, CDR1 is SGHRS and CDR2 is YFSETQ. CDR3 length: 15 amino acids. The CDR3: CASSLAQGRFEKLFF. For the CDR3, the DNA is TGCGCCAGCAGCTTGGCCCAGGGTCGCTTTGAAAAACTGTTTTTT. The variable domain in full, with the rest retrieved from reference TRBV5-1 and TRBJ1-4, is KAGVTQTPRYLIKTRGQQVTLSCSPISGHRSVSWYQQTPGQGLQFLFEYFSETQRNKGNFPGRFSGRQFSNSRSEMNVSTLELGDSALYLCASSLAQGRFEKLFFGSGTQLSVL.